This T cell receptor beta chain comes out of a study of T-cell memory formation after mild COVID-19. This clonotype was seen only a few times. 5'RACE, which relied on constant-segment primers, yielded TCR alpha and TCR beta cDNA libraries carrying sample barcodes and UMIs. TCRdb re-called the 5' RACE reads with MiXCR, one entry per CDR3 protein. The sample has about 390,000 distinct CDR3 sequences; roughly 20% are singletons. This receptor was taken from an adult woman who had mild COVID-19 (a few samples of this study predate the infection). Cell type and time point are not known. The sequenced sample consisted of PBMCs or a T cell subset sorted from them (not recorded which).

The CDR3 here is CASSHLGGTEAFF. The CDR3 DNA reads TGTGCCAGCAGCCATTTGGGTGGCACTGAAGCTTTCTTT. The chain combines TRBV4-2 with TRBJ1-1; no clear D. This CDR3 region has 13 residues. Germline loops: CDR1 LGHNA, CDR2 YNFKEQ. Trimming cost V 3 bases and J 4 bases, with 9 bases left between them.